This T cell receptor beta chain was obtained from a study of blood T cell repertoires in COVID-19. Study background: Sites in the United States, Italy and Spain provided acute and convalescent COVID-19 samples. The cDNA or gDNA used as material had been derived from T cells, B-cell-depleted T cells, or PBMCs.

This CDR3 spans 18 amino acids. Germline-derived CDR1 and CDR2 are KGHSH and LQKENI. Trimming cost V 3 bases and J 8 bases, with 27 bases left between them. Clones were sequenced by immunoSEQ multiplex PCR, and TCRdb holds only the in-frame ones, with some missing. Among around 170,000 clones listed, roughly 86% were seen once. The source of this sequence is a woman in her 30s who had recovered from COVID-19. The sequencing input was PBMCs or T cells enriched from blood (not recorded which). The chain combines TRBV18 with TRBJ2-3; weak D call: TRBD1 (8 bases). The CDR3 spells CASSPFEGQGGREATQYF. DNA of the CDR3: TGTGCCAGCTCACCTTTCGAAGGACAGGGTGGACGGGAGGCTACGCAGTATTTT.